Presented here are 22 T cell receptor beta chains from one specimen sequenced in a study of blood T cell repertoires in COVID-19. Clones were read by immunoSEQ multiplex PCR, and TCRdb kept only the in-frame ones, dropping some. The sample has roughly 190,000 clones, roughly 76% seen once. Sample: peripheral blood. The receptor set was obtained from a middle-aged woman with COVID-19, enrolled during active disease.

This clone is a singleton in its sample. The J gene is TRBJ2-5, the V gene TRBV5-1; 11 nucleotides line up with TRBD1. This CDR3 contains 15 residues. Looked up from germline, CDR1 is SGHRS and CDR2 is YFSETQ. V shed 4 bases and J 5 bases; nucleotides not matched to a gene: 7. The CDR3 sequence: CASSLGTGGTETQYF. The CDR3 DNA is TGCGCCAGCAGCCTAGGGACAGGGGGGACGGAGACCCAGTACTTC.

The rearrangement uses TRBV13 and TRBJ2-7; tentative D call: TRBD2 (6 bases). The CDR3 consists of 15 residues. The germline CDR1 and CDR2 sequences are PRHDT and FYEKMQ (reference sequence). V lost 5 bases and J lost 3, with 17 bases in between. This CDR3 reads CASSPGGSGLYEQYF. The CDR3 bases are TGTGCCAGCAGCCCCGGCGGTAGCGGTCTCTACGAGCAGTACTTC.

The rearrangement uses TRBV6-5 and TRBJ2-1; no reliable D call. Per the germline V gene, CDR1 is MNHEY and CDR2 is SVGAGI. The V gene lost 5 bases and the J gene lost 16 bases, with 18 bases spanning the gap. The CDR3 runs 12 residues. Here the CDR3 DNA reads TGTGCCAGCAGTCCGGGTGGCGGCCCTCTCTTCTTC. Its translation is CASSPGGGPLFF.

In this sample, this clone turned up once. The V gene is TRBV9, the J gene TRBJ2-1; 9 nucleotides align to TRBD2. V shed 5 bases, J shed 4 bases, and the junction held 22 bases outside the gene matches. CDR1 and CDR2 from the germline V gene are SGDLS and YYNGEE. This CDR3 has 20 residues. DNA of the CDR3: TGTGCCAGCAGTAAGCTGGGGGCGAGTAGTAGGACTAGCGTATACAATGAGCAGTTCTTC. Protein sequence: CASSKLGASSRTSVYNEQFF.

This chain uses TRBV5-1 with TRBJ1-6; TRBD1 aligns across 12 bases. V trimming: 0 bases; J trimming: 9 bases; junction bases outside the gene matches: 7. The germline V gene has CDR1 SGHRS and CDR2 YFSETQ. The CDR3 is 17 amino acids. The CDR3 sequence: CASSLAGTGGSGSPLHF. CDR3 bases: TGCGCCAGCAGCTTGGCCGGGACAGGGGGCTCGGGTTCACCCCTCCACTTT.

Worth noting for this clone: Compared with germline, one end of the junction differs, possibly owing to a read error. The chain uses TRBV6-1 and TRBJ2-5, with TRBD2 matching over 10 bases. CDR3 size: 17 residues. The germline gives CDR1 MNHNS, CDR2 SASEGT. The chain's CDR3 is CASREVAGGLASETQYF. The CDR3 DNA sequence: TGTGCCAGCAGGGAAGTAGCGGGAGGTTTAGCGAGTGAGACCCAGTACTTC.

The V gene is TRBV28, the J gene TRBJ1-5; 10 bases match TRBD1. The V segment lost 9 bases and the J segment 6 bases; nucleotides outside the gene matches: 8. The CDR3 is made up of 14 amino acids. Germline V CDR1 and CDR2: MDHEN, SYDVKM. CDR3 residues: CASERQGATQPQHF. The CDR3 DNA follows: TGTGCCAGTGAGCGACAGGGGGCTACTCAGCCCCAGCATTTT.

Many counts were recorded for this clone. The chain links TRBV10-1 to TRBJ2-3, with 11 nucleotides matching TRBD2. Germline CDR1 WNHNN, CDR2 SYGVQD (reference sequence). The CDR3 runs 15 residues. V shed 0 bases, J shed 8 bases, and the junction held 4 bases outside the gene matches. CDR3 sequence: CASSESSGRASTQYF. CDR3 DNA: TGCGCCAGCAGTGAGTCTAGCGGGAGGGCCAGTACGCAGTATTTT.

This sequence joins TRBV11-2 and TRBJ1-2; 9 bases fit TRBD1. Trimming cost V 0 bases and J 7 bases; bases outside gene matches: 6. The germline gives CDR1 SGHAT, CDR2 FQNNGV. This CDR3 is 15 amino acids long. For the CDR3, the DNA is TGTGCCAGCAGCTTAGATCCCCAGGACAGGGGTGGCTACACCTTC. Translated: CASSLDPQDRGGYTF.

This sequence joins TRBV9 and TRBJ2-7, with TRBD1 matching 7 bases. V gave up 3 bases and J gave up 2 bases; unmatched junction bases: 8. The CDR3 has 15 amino acids. Germline loops: CDR1 SGDLS, CDR2 YYNGEE. The CDR3 nucleotides read TGTGCCAGCAGCGCAGGGACAGCAATTGCCTACGAGCAGTACTTC. Amino acid sequence: CASSAGTAIAYEQYF.

This clone was picked up a small number of times. The chain combines TRBV15 with TRBJ2-1; a weak D match, TRBD2 (5 bases). Germline V gene sequence: CDR1 LNHNV, CDR2 YYDKDF (reference sequence). CDR3 length: 17 residues. With 5 bases removed from V and 4 bases from J, the gap between germline ends came to 21 bases. CDR3 region: CATSRTGVDSRYNEQFF. CDR3 sequence (DNA): TGTGCCACCAGCCGTACCGGGGTGGATTCGAGATACAATGAGCAGTTCTTC. The whole variable domain, remainder taken from reference TRBV15 and TRBJ2-1, is DAMVIQNPRYQVTQFGKPVTLSCSQTLNHNVMYWYQQKSSQAPKLLFHYYDKDFNNEADTPDNFQSRRPNTSFCFLDIRSPGLGDTAMYLCATSRTGVDSRYNEQFFGPGTRLTVL.

The chain couples TRBV9 to TRBJ1-1; D not certain. Germline V lookup: CDR1 SGDLS, CDR2 YYNGEE. The CDR3 totals 14 residues. V lost 0 bases to trimming and J lost 5 bases, with 11 bases between them. The DNA of the CDR3 is TGTGCCAGCAGCGTAGTAGCCCGAGGGACTGAAGCTTTCTTT. Its translation: CASSVVARGTEAFF.

The rearrangement links TRBV19 to TRBJ2-7; tentatively, D is TRBD2 (6 bases). The CDR3 spans 12 residues. Germline CDR1 is LNHDA and CDR2 is SQIVND (reference sequence). Trimming left V 5 bases short and J 7 bases short, with 12 bases between. The CDR3 here is CASSFGAGEQYF. The CDR3 DNA reads as TGTGCCAGTAGTTTCGGGGCGGGGGAGCAGTACTTC.

The rearrangement uses TRBV9 and TRBJ1-6, with D unresolved. V was shortened by 0 bases and J by 7 bases, with 11 bases between the two germline ends. Germline V gene lookup returns CDR1 SGDLS and CDR2 YYNGEE. The CDR3 has 15 amino acids. The CDR3: CASSVAETVNSPLHF. CDR3 DNA sequence: TGTGCCAGCAGCGTAGCTGAAACAGTAAATTCACCCCTCCACTTT.

This sequence joins TRBV3-1 (or the pseudogene TRBV3-2) and TRBJ2-3; possibly TRBD2 for D (6 bases). Germline-derived CDR1 and CDR2 are LGHDT and YNNKEL (reference sequence). The CDR3 has 11 residues. V was clipped by 5 bases and J by 6 bases, with 6 bases between them. The CDR3 DNA sequence: TGTGCCAGCAGCAGCGGGGATACGCAGTATTTT. This translates into CASSSGDTQYF.

This sequence joins TRBV4-1 and TRBJ2-1, with 9 bases that match TRBD2. The V gene end was trimmed by 0 bases and the J gene end by 6 bases; junction bases not matched to a gene: 0. CDR1 and CDR2 (germline): MGHRA, YSYEKL. This CDR3 contains 14 residues. The CDR3 loop reads CASSQDSGGNEQFF. Here the CDR3 DNA reads TGCGCCAGCAGCCAAGATAGCGGGGGCAATGAGCAGTTCTTC.

This clone counts as medium-sized. The rearrangement links TRBV3-1 (or the pseudogene TRBV3-2) to TRBJ1-2; D not certain. Germline V gives CDR1 LGHDT, CDR2 YNNKEL (reference sequence). CDR3 length equals 14 residues. The V end was cut by 0 bases, the J end by 4 bases, with 9 bases between. The CDR3 bases are TGTGCCAGCAGCCAAGACGGGGTATTCTATGGCTACACCTTC. Protein product: CASSQDGVFYGYTF.

The chain employs TRBV16 and TRBJ2-7, with 8 nucleotides matching TRBD2. Losses at the gene ends were 0 bases for V and 12 bases for J; bases not matched to a gene: 4. The CDR3 totals 12 residues. From germline, CDR1 is KGHSY and CDR2 FQNENV. The CDR3 region is CASSQSPSGLYV. Written as DNA, the CDR3 is TGTGCCAGCAGCCAATCCCCTAGCGGGCTGTACGTC.

The V gene is TRBV5-4, the J gene TRBJ2-5, with D unclear. V gave up 2 bases and J gave up 7 bases, with 12 bases separating them. Germline-derived CDR1 and CDR2 are SGHNT and YYREEE (reference sequence). The CDR3 is 13 residues long. This chain's CDR3 is CASSFDPPGTQYF. CDR3 nucleotides: TGTGCCAGCAGCTTTGACCCCCCGGGGACCCAGTACTTC. The variable domain in full, with the rest retrieved from reference TRBV5-4 and TRBJ2-5, is ETGVTQSPTHLIKTRGQQVTLRCSSQSGHNTVSWYQQALGQGPQFIFQYYREEENGRGNFPPRFSGLQFPNYSSELNVNALELDDSALYLCASSFDPPGTQYFGPGTRLLVL.

The count of this clone is one. V is TRBV5-6 and J is TRBJ1-3; 9 nucleotides agree with TRBD1. This CDR3 has 15 residues. V was pared by 4 bases and J by 4 bases, with 6 bases of the junction left unmatched. Germline V gene data show CDR1 as SGHDT and CDR2 as YYEEEE. The CDR3 region is CASSPGTGNGNTIYF. CDR3 nucleotides: TGTGCCAGCAGCCCCGGGACAGGGAACGGAAACACCATATATTTT.

The chain carries TRBV27 and TRBJ2-7, with 7 bases that match TRBD2. Germline-derived CDR1 and CDR2 are MNHEY and SMNVEV (reference sequence). V shed 4 bases, J shed 2 bases, and the junction held 11 bases outside the gene matches. The CDR3 runs 16 residues. This chain's CDR3 is CASSSPPGTTTYEQYF. The CDR3, as DNA: TGTGCCAGCAGTTCTCCGCCTGGGACTACCACCTACGAGCAGTACTTC.

The rearrangement links TRBV2 to TRBJ1-5; D possibly corresponds to TRBD1 (5 bases). The ends were cut back, 8 bases at V and 1 base at J, with 12 bases in the middle. The CDR3 is 14 residues long. Germline V lookup: CDR1 SNHLY, CDR2 FYNNEI. CDR3 region: CASGGGKSNQPQHF. The CDR3 nucleotides are TGTGCCAGCGGGGGGGGTAAGAGCAATCAGCCCCAGCATTTT.